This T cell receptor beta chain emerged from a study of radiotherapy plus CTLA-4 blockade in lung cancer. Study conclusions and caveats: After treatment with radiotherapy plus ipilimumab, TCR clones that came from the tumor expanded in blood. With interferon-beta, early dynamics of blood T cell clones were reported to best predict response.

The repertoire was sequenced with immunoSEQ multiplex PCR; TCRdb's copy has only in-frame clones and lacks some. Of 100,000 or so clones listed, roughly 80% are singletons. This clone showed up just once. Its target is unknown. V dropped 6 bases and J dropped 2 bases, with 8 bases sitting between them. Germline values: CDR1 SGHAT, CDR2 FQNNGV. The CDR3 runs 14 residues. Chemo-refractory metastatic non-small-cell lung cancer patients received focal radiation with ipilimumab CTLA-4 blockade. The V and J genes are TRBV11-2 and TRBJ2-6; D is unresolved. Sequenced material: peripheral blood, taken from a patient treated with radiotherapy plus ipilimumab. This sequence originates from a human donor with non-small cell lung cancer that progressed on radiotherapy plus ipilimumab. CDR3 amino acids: CASRTLPGANVLTF. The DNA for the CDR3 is TGTGCCAGCAGAACTCTGCCTGGGGCCAACGTCCTGACTTTC.